What follows describes a single TCR beta chain. The CDR3 spans 15 residues. Germline values: CDR1 SGHDT, CDR2 YYEEEE. V lost 3 bases and J lost 4, with 16 bases in between. Authors' methods: From reference gene primer amplification, estimates of nucleated cell counts were derived. The repertoire was sequenced with immunoSEQ multiplex PCR; TCRdb's copy has only in-frame clones and lacks some. V and J calls and clone size come straight from that table; D and trimming were deduced from the DNA. The sample records roughly 92,000 clones, roughly 89% being singletons. The data belong to a study of blood T cell repertoires in COVID-19. Overall study: Collection of acute and convalescent COVID-19 samples took place in the United States, Italy and Spain. PBMCs, B-cell-depleted T cells, or T cells provided the cDNA or gDNA that made up the material.

This receptor was obtained from a woman older than 75 with active or convalescent COVID-19. Sequenced material: peripheral blood. This chain links TRBV5-6 with TRBJ1-1; the D gene is possibly TRBD1 (6 bases). The CDR3 region is CASSSPSGVATEAFF. In DNA, the CDR3 is TGTGCCAGCAGCTCTCCTTCAGGGGTGGCCACTGAAGCTTTCTTT.